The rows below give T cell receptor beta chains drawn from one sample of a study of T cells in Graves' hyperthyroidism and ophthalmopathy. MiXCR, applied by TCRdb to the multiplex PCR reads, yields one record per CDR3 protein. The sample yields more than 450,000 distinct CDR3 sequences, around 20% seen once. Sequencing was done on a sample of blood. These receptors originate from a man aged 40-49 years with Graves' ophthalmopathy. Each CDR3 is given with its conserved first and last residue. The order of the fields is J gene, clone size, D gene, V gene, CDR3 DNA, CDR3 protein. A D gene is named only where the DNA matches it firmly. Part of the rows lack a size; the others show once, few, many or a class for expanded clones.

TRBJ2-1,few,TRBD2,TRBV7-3,TGTGCCAGCAGCATTAGTCCGGGACTAGGGCGCAATGAGCAGTTCTTC,CASSISPGLGRNEQFF
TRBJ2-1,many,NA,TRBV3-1,TGTGCCAGCAGCCAAGTGGAGGGAGTCTACAATGAGCAGTTCTTC,CASSQVEGVYNEQFF
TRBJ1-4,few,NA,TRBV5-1,TGCGCCAGCAGGCAGTCTACTAATGAAAAACTGTTTTTT,CASRQSTNEKLFF
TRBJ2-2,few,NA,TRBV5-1,TGCGCCAGCACCGGGGCGCACAGCACCGGGGAGCTGTTTTTT,CASTGAHSTGELFF
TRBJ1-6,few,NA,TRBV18,TGTGCCAGCTCACCCTCCGTTTTGACAGGTAGAAACTCACCCCTCCACTTT,CASSPSVLTGRNSPLHF
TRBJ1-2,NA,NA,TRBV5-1,TGCGCCAGCACTAACTGGACAGCGAGCTATGGCTACACCTTC,CASTNWTASYGYTF
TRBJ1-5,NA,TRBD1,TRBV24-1,TGTGCCACCAGTGATGGGACAGGGGGCAATCAGCCCCAGCATTTT,CATSDGTGGNQPQHF
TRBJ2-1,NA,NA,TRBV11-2,TGTGCCAGCAGCACCCCCGATGAGCAGTTCTTC,CASSTPDEQFF
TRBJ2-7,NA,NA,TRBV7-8,TGTGCCAGCAGCCCTTATTTCTCCGAGCAGTACTTC,CASSPYFSEQYF
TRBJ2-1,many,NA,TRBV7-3,TGTGCCAGCAGCTTAACGCGGGACGCCTACAATGAGCAGTTCTTC,CASSLTRDAYNEQFF
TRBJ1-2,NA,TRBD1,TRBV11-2,TGTGCCAGCAGCCTGATGGACAGGGGTTCGTATGGCTACACCTTC,CASSLMDRGSYGYTF
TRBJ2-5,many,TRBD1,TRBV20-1,TGCAGTGCTAGAAGCCCGGGACAGGGCGGTGAGACCCAGTACTTC,CSARSPGQGGETQYF
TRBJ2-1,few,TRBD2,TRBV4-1,TGCGCCAGCAGCACGCGGGGGGGGGTCAATGAGCAGTTCTTC,CASSTRGGVNEQFF
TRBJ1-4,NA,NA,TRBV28,TGTGCCAGCAGTCAGGGAAGAAGGGAAAAACTGTTTTTT,CASSQGRREKLFF
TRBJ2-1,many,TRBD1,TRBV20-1,TGCAGTGCAAATTTTCCGGGACAGGGGGCGGGTCAGTTCTTC,CSANFPGQGAGQFF
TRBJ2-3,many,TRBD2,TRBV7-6,TGTGCCAGCAGCTTCCCTACTAGCGGGGGGTCGACAGATACGCAGTATTTT,CASSFPTSGGSTDTQYF
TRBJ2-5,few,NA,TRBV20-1,TGCAGTGCTATCGGAGGCAGGGGCACCCAAGAGACCCAGTACTTC,CSAIGGRGTQETQYF
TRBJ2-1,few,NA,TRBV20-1,TGCAGTGCTAGAGATCTGAGCCATTCCTACAATGAGCAGTTCTTC,CSARDLSHSYNEQFF
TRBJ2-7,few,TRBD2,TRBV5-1,TGCGCCAGCAGGATAGGACTAGCGGGGACCTACGAGCAGTACTTC,CASRIGLAGTYEQYF
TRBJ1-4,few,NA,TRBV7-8,TGTGCCAGCAGTTTTAGATTGGGTGTAACTAATGAAAAACTGTTTTTT,CASSFRLGVTNEKLFF
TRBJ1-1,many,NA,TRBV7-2,TGTGCCAGCAGCTTAGCACTCGGGAACACTGAAGCTTTCTTT,CASSLALGNTEAFF
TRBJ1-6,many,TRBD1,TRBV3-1,TGTGCCAGCAAGGACAGGGTCAATTCACCCCTCCACTTT,CASKDRVNSPLHF
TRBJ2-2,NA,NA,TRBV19,TGTGCCAGTAGTATTATTGGAGGGCCCGGGGAGCTGTTTTTT,CASSIIGGPGELFF
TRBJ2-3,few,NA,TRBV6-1,TGTGCCAGCAGTGAAAGATGGACAGATACGCAGTATTTT,CASSERWTDTQYF
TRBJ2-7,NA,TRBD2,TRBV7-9,TGTGCCAGCAGCTTGGGACTAGCGGGGGGGACCTCCTACGAGCAGTACTTC,CASSLGLAGGTSYEQYF
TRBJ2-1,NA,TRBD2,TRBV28,TGTGCCAGCAGATCACCAGAGCGGGGGGGTGAGCAGTTCTTC,CASRSPERGGEQFF
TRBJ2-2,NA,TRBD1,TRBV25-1,TGTGCCAGCAGTGAATTCGGACAGGGGTTGTCCGGGGAGCTGTTTTTT,CASSEFGQGLSGELFF
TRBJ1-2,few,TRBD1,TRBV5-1,TGCGCCAGCAGCTCACAAGGGGCTACAGGGGGCTCTGGCTACACCTTC,CASSSQGATGGSGYTF
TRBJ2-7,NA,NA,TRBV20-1,TGCAGTGCCTCCTCACAGGTAAACTACGAGCAGTACTTC,CSASSQVNYEQYF
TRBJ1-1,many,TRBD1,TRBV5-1,TGCGCCAGCAGCTCCAGGGGGTATGAAGCTTTCTTT,CASSSRGYEAFF
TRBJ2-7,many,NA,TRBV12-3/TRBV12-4,TGTGCCAGCAGAAAAGACCCACCCGGCGAGCAGTACTTC,CASRKDPPGEQYF
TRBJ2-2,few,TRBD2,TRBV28,TGTGCCAGCAGTCCCCTCCTTAGCGGGGGGCCTGTATGGAGCACCGGGGAGCTGTTTTTT,CASSPLLSGGPVWSTGELFF
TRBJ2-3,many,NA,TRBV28,TGTGCCAGCAGTTTATCCGGACGGGAACGCACAGATACGCAGTATTTT,CASSLSGRERTDTQYF
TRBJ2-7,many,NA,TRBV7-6,TGTGCCAGCAGCCCCCAGCCAGGGGTCGAGCAGTACTTC,CASSPQPGVEQYF
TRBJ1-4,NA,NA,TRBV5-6,TGTGCCAGCAGCTTAAGGGCCCGTAATGAAAAACTGTTTTTT,CASSLRARNEKLFF
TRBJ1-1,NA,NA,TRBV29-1,TGCAGCACCTGGTGGGGCACTGAAGCTTTCTTT,CSTWWGTEAFF
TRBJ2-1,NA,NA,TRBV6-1,TGTGCCAGCAGCCCTTTGAGAAGCGAGCAGTTCTTC,CASSPLRSEQFF
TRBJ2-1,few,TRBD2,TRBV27,TGTGCCAGCACCAATCTAGCGGGAGGGGGCGACGAGCAGTTCTTC,CASTNLAGGGDEQFF
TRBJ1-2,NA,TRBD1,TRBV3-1,TGTGCCAGCAGCCAAAGACAGGGGGCATCTAACTATGGCTACACCTTC,CASSQRQGASNYGYTF
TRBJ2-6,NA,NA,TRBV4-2,TGTGCCAGCAGCCAAGTTGGTGGCTCTGGGGCCAACGTCCTGACTTTC,CASSQVGGSGANVLTF
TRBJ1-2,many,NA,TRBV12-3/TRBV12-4,TGTGCCAGCGCCTTGGGAGGCGGGGGCTACACCTTC,CASALGGGGYTF
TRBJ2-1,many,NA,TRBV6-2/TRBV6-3,TGTGCCAGCACCCACCCGGACTCGGTGTCTGAGCAGTTCTTC,CASTHPDSVSEQFF
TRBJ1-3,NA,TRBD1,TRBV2,TGTGCCAAGTCGACAGGGGACTCTGGAAACACCATATATTTT,CAKSTGDSGNTIYF
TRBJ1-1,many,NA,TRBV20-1,TGCAGTGCGTCATTTATGAACACTGAAGCTTTCTTT,CSASFMNTEAFF
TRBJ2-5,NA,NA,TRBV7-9,TGTGCCAGCAGCCCCGGACAGCTCTCTCCTAACTACTTC,CASSPGQLSPNYF
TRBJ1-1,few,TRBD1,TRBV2,TGTGCCAGTGCCCCCGGACAGGGTGCCAGTGAAGCTTTCTTT,CASAPGQGASEAFF
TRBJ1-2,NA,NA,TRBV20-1,TGCAGTGCTGAAAACCTCGGGCGCGCCTATGGCTACACCTTC,CSAENLGRAYGYTF
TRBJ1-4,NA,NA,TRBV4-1,TGCGCCAGCAGCCATCCCTATCGGGCCATTGCAACTAATGAAAAACTGTTTTTT,CASSHPYRAIATNEKLFF
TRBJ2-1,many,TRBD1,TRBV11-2,TGTGCCAGCGCAACCGGGACAGGGACCTACAATGAGCAGTTCTTC,CASATGTGTYNEQFF
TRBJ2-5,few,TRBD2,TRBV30,TGTGCCTGGAGTTTCGGGGGGGTCCAAGAGACCCAGTACTTC,CAWSFGGVQETQYF
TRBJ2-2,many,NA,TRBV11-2,TGTGCCAGCAGCTTTATCAGCCATCTGGGCACCGGGGAGCTGTTTTTT,CASSFISHLGTGELFF
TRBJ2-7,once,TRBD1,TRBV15,TGTGCCACCAGCAGGGGACAGGGGGCCTACGAGCAGTACTTC,CATSRGQGAYEQYF
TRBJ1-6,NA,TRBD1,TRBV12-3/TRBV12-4,TGTGCCAGCAGGACCGGGACAGGGGTCTCACCCCTCCACTTT,CASRTGTGVSPLHF
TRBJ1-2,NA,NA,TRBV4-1,TGCGCCAGCAGCCAAGGCTGGGGACCCTATGGCTACACCTTC,CASSQGWGPYGYTF
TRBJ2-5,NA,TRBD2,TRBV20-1,TGCAGTGAAATTAGCGGGAGGGGTGGGGAGACCCAGTACTTC,CSEISGRGGETQYF